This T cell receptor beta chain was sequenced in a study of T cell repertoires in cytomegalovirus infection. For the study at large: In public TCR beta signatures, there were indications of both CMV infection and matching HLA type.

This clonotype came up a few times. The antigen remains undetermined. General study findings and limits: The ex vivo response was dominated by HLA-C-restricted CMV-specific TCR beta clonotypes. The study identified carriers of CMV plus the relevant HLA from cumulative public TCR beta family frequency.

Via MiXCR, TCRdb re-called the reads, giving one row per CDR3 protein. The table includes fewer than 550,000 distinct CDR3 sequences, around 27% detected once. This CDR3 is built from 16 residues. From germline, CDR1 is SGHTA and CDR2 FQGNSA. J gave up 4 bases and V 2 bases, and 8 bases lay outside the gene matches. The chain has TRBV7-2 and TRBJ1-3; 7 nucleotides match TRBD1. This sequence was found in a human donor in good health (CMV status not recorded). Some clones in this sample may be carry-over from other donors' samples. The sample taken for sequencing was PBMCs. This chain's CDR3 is CASSLMRGGAGNTIYF. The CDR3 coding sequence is TGTGCCAGCAGCTTAATGCGAGGGGGCGCCGGAAACACCATATATTTT.